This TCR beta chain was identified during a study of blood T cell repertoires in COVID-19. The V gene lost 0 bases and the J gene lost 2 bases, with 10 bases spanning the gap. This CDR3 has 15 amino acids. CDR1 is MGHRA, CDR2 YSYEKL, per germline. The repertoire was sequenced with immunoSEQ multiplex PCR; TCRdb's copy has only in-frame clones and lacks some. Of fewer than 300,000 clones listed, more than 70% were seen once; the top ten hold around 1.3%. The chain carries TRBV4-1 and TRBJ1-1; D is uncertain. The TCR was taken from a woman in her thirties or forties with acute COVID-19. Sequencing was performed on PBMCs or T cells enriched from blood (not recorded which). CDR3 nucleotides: TGCGCCAGCAGCCAAGATTTGCGTCTAAACACTGAAGCTTTCTTT. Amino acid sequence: CASSQDLRLNTEAFF.